One sample yielded the 11 T cell receptor beta chains listed below, sequenced in a study of shared clonotypes between healthy human individuals. Clones were read by immunoSEQ multiplex PCR, and TCRdb kept only the in-frame ones, dropping some. The repertoire holds around 88,000 clones, with around 68% as singletons. The material sequenced was memory CD8+ T cells sorted from blood. Subset given: CD45RO+ cells pooled with CCR7-negative TemRA cells. The receptors here all came from a man in his thirties or forties in good health.

The chain employs TRBV9 and TRBJ2-3; 8 positions match TRBD1. Germline values: CDR1 SGDLS, CDR2 YYNGEE. V shed 3 bases, J shed 3 bases, and the junction held 12 bases outside the gene matches. This CDR3 has 17 amino acids. The CDR3 region is CASSESPRDRTTDTQYF. CDR3 in DNA: TGTGCCAGCAGCGAGAGCCCCCGGGACAGGACGACAGATACGCAGTATTTT.

The chain links TRBV9 to TRBJ2-1; 13 nucleotides agree with TRBD2. The V and J ends lost 0 bases and 0 bases, in that order; junction bases with no gene match: 9. The germline V gene encodes CDR1 SGDLS and CDR2 YYNGEE. CDR3 size: 20 residues. CDR3 DNA sequence: TGTGCCAGCAGCGTAGTAGGGGGGACTAGCGGGACAAGCTCCTACAATGAGCAGTTCTTC. This translates into CASSVVGGTSGTSSYNEQFF.

DNA of the CDR3: TGTGCCAGCAGCTTGGATGCTAGCGGCGAGCAGTACTTC. Protein sequence: CASSLDASGEQYF. The chain joins TRBV5-4 to TRBJ2-7, with 7 bases lining up with TRBD2. The length of the CDR3 is 13 residues. V lost 0 bases and J lost 6; bases outside the gene matches: 3. CDR1 and CDR2 (germline): SGHNT, YYREEE (reference sequence).

A word on this clone: A clone one base away is much larger, so this may be a read error. Other DNA sequences in this specimen translate into the identical CDR3. The rearrangement joins TRBV28 to TRBJ1-2, with D unresolved. The germline gives CDR1 MDHEN, CDR2 SYDVKM. This CDR3 contains 11 residues. V gave up 6 bases and J gave up 2 bases, with 4 bases separating them. This CDR3 is CASSRNYGYTF. The CDR3 DNA sequence: TGTGCCAGCAGCCGCAACTATGGCTACACCTTC.

This clone was picked up a small number of times. The rearrangement uses TRBV25-1 and TRBJ1-2; D is unclear. This CDR3 comprises 12 residues. Trimming left V 8 bases short and J 4 bases short, with 11 bases between. The germline V gene has CDR1 MGHDK and CDR2 SYGVNS. The CDR3 DNA follows: TGTGCCAGCTGGAGGGCCGGCTATGGCTACACCTTC. Its protein product is CASWRAGYGYTF.

The chain recombines TRBV5-4 with TRBJ1-4, with D possibly being TRBD1 (6 bases). Germline loops: CDR1 SGHNT, CDR2 YYREEE (reference sequence). Trimming took off 4 bases at V and 8 bases at J, with 15 bases between the two ends. The CDR3 totals 14 residues. The CDR3 loop reads CASSLQGVGEKLFF. CDR3 sequence (DNA): TGTGCCAGCAGCCTACAGGGAGTAGGCGAAAAACTGTTTTTT.

This clone was seen a handful of times. The chain recombines TRBV4-1 with TRBJ2-2; the D is unclear. The length of the CDR3 is 14 residues. Trimming left V 4 bases short and J 1 base short, with 7 bases between. Per germline, CDR1 MGHRA and CDR2 YSYEKL. CDR3 sequence (DNA): TGCGCCAGCAGCCTCTCATTGAACACCGGGGAGCTGTTTTTT. Protein: CASSLSLNTGELFF.

In its sample, this clone was seen a few times. The chain recombines TRBV11-2 with TRBJ2-2; D tentatively fits TRBD1 or TRBD2 (5 bases each). The V end was cut by 5 bases, the J end by 0 bases, with 13 bases between. Germline V gene sequence: CDR1 SGHAT, CDR2 FQNNGV. The CDR3 extends over 16 amino acids. The CDR3 protein is CASSQGRLANTGELFF. The DNA of the CDR3 is TGTGCCAGCAGCCAGGGACGGCTCGCGAACACCGGGGAGCTGTTTTTT.

This chain connects TRBV6-5 to TRBJ2-7, with D unresolved. The CDR3 is 13 residues long. V lost 4 bases and J lost 2, with 9 bases in between. Germline values: CDR1 MNHEY, CDR2 SVGAGI. The CDR3 is CASSFWRTYEQYF. DNA of the CDR3: TGTGCCAGCAGTTTTTGGCGGACCTACGAGCAGTACTTC.

Worth noting for this clone: Other DNA sequences in the sample encode the same CDR3. The rearrangement links TRBV18 to TRBJ2-1, with 11 bases lining up with TRBD2. CDR1 KGHSH and CDR2 LQKENI come from the germline V gene. CDR3 size: 17 residues. The ends lost 3 bases at V and 2 bases at J; junction bases unmatched: 6. The CDR3, as DNA: TGTGCCAGCTCACCTACTTTAGCGGGAGGGACCTACAATGAGCAGTTCTTC. It yields the protein CASSPTLAGGTYNEQFF.

The chain links TRBV18 to TRBJ2-2; TRBD1 agrees at 7 bases. The V segment lost 2 bases and the J segment 7 bases; nucleotides outside the gene matches: 7. The CDR3 runs 15 residues. CDR1 is KGHSH, CDR2 LQKENI, per germline. Here the CDR3 DNA reads TGTGCCAGCTCACCAGACCCGACAGGGATCGGGGAGCTGTTTTTT. Its translation: CASSPDPTGIGELFF.